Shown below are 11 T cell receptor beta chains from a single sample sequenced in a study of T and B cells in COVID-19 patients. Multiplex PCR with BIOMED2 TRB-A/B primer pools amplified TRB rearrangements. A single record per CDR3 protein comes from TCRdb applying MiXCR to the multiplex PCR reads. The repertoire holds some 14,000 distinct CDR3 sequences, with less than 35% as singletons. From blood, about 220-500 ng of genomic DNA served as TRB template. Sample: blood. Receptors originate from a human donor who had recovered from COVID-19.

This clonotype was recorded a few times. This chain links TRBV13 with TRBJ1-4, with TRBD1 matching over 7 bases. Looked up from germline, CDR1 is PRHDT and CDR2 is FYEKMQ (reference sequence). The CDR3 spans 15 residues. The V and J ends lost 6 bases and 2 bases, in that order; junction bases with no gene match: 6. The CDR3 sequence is CASSSTGATNEKLFF. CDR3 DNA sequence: TGTGCCAGCAGTTCCACAGGGGCCACTAATGAAAAACTGTTTTTT.

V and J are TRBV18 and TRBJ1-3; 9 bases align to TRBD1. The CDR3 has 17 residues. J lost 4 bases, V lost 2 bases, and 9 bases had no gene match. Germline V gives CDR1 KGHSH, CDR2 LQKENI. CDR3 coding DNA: TGTGCCAGCTCACCAGCGTGGGGACAGGGCGGAGGAAACACCATATATTTT. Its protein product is CASSPAWGQGGGNTIYF.

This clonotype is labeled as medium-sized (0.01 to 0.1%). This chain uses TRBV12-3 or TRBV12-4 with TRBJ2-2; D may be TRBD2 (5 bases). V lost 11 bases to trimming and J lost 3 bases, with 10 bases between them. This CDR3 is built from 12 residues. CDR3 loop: CAGARDTGELFF. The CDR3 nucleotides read TGTGCCGGTGCGCGGGACACCGGGGAGCTGTTTTTT.

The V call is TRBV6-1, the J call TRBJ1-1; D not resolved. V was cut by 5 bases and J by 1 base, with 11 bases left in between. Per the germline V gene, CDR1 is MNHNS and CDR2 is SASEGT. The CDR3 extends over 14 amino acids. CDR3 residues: CASSRPGGNTEAFF. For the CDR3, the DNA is TGTGCCAGCAGTCGCCCGGGTGGGAACACTGAAGCTTTCTTT.

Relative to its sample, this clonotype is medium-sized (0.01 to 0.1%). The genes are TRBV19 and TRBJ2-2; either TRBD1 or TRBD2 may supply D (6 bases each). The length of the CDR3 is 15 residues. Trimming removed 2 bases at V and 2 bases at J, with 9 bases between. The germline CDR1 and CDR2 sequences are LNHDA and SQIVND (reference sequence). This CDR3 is CASSIRGDNTGELFF. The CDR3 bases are TGTGCCAGTAGTATAAGGGGGGATAACACCGGGGAGCTGTTTTTT.

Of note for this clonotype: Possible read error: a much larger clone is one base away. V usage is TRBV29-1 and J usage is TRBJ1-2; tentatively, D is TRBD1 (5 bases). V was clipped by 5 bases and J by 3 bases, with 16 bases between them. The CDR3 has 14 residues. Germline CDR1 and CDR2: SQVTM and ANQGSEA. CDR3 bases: TGCAGCGTTCAGGGCTCCGCGCTCGACTATGGCTACACCTTC. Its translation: CSVQGSALDYGYTF.

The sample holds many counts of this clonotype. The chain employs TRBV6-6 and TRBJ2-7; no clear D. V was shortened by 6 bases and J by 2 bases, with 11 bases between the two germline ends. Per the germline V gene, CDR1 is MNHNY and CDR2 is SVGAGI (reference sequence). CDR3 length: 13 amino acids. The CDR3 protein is CASSYMGTYEQYF. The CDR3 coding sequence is TGTGCCAGCAGCTACATGGGGACCTACGAGCAGTACTTC.

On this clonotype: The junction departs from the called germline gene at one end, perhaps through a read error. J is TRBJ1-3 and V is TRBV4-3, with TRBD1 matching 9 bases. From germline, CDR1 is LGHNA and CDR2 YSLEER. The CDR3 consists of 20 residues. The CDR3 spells CASSPQTGGSLGWSGNTIYF. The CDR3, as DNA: TGTGCCAGCAGCCCCCAAACAGGGGGCAGTTTGGGTTGGTCTGGAAACACCATATATTTT.

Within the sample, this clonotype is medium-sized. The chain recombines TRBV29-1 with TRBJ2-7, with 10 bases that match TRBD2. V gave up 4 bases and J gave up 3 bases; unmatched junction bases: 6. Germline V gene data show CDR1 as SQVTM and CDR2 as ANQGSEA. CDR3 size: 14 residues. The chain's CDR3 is CSVGTSGRHYEQYF. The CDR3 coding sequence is TGCAGCGTTGGGACTAGCGGCCGTCACTACGAGCAGTACTTC.

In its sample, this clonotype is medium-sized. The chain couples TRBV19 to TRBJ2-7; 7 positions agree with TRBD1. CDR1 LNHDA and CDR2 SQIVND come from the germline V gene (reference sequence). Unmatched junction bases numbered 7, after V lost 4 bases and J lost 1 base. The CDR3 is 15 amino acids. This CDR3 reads CASSTATGVSYEQYF. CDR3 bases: TGTGCCAGTAGTACGGCTACAGGGGTATCCTACGAGCAGTACTTC.

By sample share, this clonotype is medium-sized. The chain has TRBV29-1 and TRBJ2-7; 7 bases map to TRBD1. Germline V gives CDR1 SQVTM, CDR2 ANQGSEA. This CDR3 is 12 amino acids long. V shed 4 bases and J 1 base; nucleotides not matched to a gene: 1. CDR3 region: CSVGQGSYEQYF. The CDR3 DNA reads TGCAGCGTTGGACAGGGATCCTACGAGCAGTACTTC.